Described below is a single TCR beta chain sequence and its context. Its antigen remains unidentified. Hyperthyroidism patients were newly diagnosed, had disease duration under 2 months, and were aged 18 to 65 years. The CDR3 is 15 amino acids. V lost 5 bases and J lost 8; bases outside the gene matches: 6. The data derive from a study of T cells in Graves' hyperthyroidism and ophthalmopathy. Study background: Peripheral blood was collected at initial diagnosis, before any treatment. Study-wide findings and caveats: Blood also showed most of the thyroid clonotypes that were expanded above 0.001.

RNA transcripts provided the source from which TCR beta CDR3 regions were amplified. TCR CDR3 regions were first amplified by RT-PCR with HTBI primers. MiXCR, run by TCRdb on the multiplex PCR reads, gives a single entry per CDR3 protein. Among around 700,000 distinct CDR3 sequences listed, about 19% were seen once. The TCR comes from a woman aged 45-59 years with Graves' hyperthyroidism that later progressed to Graves' ophthalmopathy. The chain links TRBV12-3 or TRBV12-4 to TRBJ2-1; 13 bases map to TRBD2. Material: blood. The DNA for the CDR3 is TGTGCCAGCAGTCTGGGACTAGCGGGGATCTATGAGCAGTTCTTC. As protein: CASSLGLAGIYEQFF.